This T cell receptor beta chain emerged from a study of chemoradiotherapy in HPV16-positive cancers. Background on the study: A couple of HPV16-positive patients' cells yielded candidate HPV-specific clones and common motifs. Study-level findings and limits: Better recurrence-free survival went with HPV-responsive T-cell expansion in HPV16-positive patients. Functional assays defining HPV-specific T cells used only a couple of HPV16-positive patients. Candidate HPV-specific clones and E7-related TCR motifs grew in tumor during treatment.

About this clone: Its antigen is unknown.

Assay used: immunoSEQ multiplex PCR; TCRdb lists only in-frame clones, some missing. Counted here are approximately 17,000 clones, about 90% occurring once; the ten biggest clones make up more than 2%. Deletions cut 2 bases from V and 1 base from J, with 11 bases between. This CDR3 contains 15 residues. Germline loops: CDR1 MGHDK, CDR2 SYGVNS. V and J are TRBV25-1 and TRBJ1-1, with a tentative D call TRBD1 (5 bases). The TCR sequence derives from a human donor with HPV-associated anogenital cancer. The sample here was blood, taken from a patient who underwent chemoradiotherapy. CDR3 amino acids: CASSETPTGNTEAFF. In DNA, the CDR3 is TGTGCCAGCAGTGAAACTCCCACAGGGAACACTGAAGCTTTCTTT.